Here is one T cell receptor (beta chain) with its context. What antigen it recognizes has not been identified. Relative to the germline gene, one junction end is altered; a read error may explain this. From a lookup of the germline V gene (reference sequence), CDR1 and CDR2 are LNHNV and YYDKDF. The CDR3 sequence holds 17 residues, the cysteine and phenylalanine included. Only the CDR3 part of the read is kept: 51 bases, read in frame from the first base. The data originate from a study of T cells in Graves' hyperthyroidism and ophthalmopathy (dated by TCRdb to the late 2010s). In the study overall: A discovery cohort of about a hundred patients, 43 with Graves' ophthalmopathy and fewer than 65 with stable Graves' hyperthyroidism, was used to find distinguishing TCR V-J signatures. Prospective prediction of ophthalmopathy was tested in an independent validation cohort of fewer than 20 hyperthyroidism patients and 15 to 17 patients who later progressed to ophthalmopathy. The 95 to 100 discovery patients were divided at random into training and test sets in a 7:3 ratio. In addition, the study compared T-cell repertoires in thyroid tissue and in blood from about six Graves' hyperthyroidism patients. Once sampling was done, hyperthyroidism patients were given methimazole at a starting dose of 30 mg daily, whereas ophthalmopathy patients were given high-dose intravenous methylprednisolone. The paper reports TCR Vbeta CDR3 sequencing of approximately 140 peripheral blood samples: 40 or so ophthalmopathy, roughly 74 hyperthyroidism and around 17 progressor patients.

Paper-wide results and their limitations: No statistical method was used to fix the sample size in advance, and group allocation was not hidden from the investigators. A model built on a 13 V-J signature distinguished ophthalmopathy from stable hyperthyroidism, reaching roughly 88% sensitivity and approximately 81% specificity in cross-validation and 80%/75% in testing. In validation, the model predicted progression to ophthalmopathy with approximately 70% sensitivity and roughly 75% specificity, a median of about six months before onset. Most expanded thyroid clonotypes (frequency above 0.001) were also found in blood, which suggests that blood repertoires may mirror thyroid immune responses.

Stable Graves' hyperthyroidism was defined as the absence of progression to ophthalmopathy over 18 months of follow-up. Hyperthyroidism patients were aged 18 to 65 years and newly diagnosed, with disease duration of less than 2 months. The study excluded patients with uncontrolled infections, other autoimmune diseases, pregnancy or lactation. Diagnoses were based on clinical symptoms, serum thyroxine and TRAb, thyroid ultrasound and orbital computed tomography. Trizol reagent was used to extract total RNA, and RNA quality was then checked on an Agilent 2100 Bioanalyzer. Amplification of TCR beta CDR3 regions was carried out from RNA transcripts. The first round of RT-PCR for the TCR CDR3 was performed with the HTBI primer set and the Qiagen OneStep RT-PCR kit. A second multiplex PCR round built the libraries, followed by size selection and purification. Sequencing of the libraries was done on an Illumina HiSeq2000 using paired-end 100 bp reads. The published analysis was carried out like this. SOAPnuke was used to process the raw data, removing reads that contained adapters or uncalled bases, had a mean Phred below 15, or lacked an exact match to the constant primer or identifier. COPE v1.2.5 was used to merge high-quality paired reads, and clonotypes were defined as unique nucleotide sequences. MiTCR v1.1 was used to align the clonotypes against IMGT TRBV, TRBD and TRBJ reference segments. Only V-J combinations with frequency above 0.0001, covering 99.2% of repertoires, were analysed. A TCS score was defined as the ratio between F50 (clonal expansion) and ExV (chaos), using BLOSUM62-based TCRdist between CDR3 peptides within each V-J. Welch's t-statistics and random forest reduced 450 to 600 V-J features to some 14, which were used in a naive Bayes classifier (R e1071). The similarity between thyroid and blood repertoires was quantified using the Morisita-Horn index. In-frame beta chains were kept once TCRdb had trimmed the public reads at Q25 with fastp and called clones with MiXCR. When rows share a CDR3 protein, they turn into one entry using the most common DNA and genes. The V and J calls shown here were made by TCRdb, not taken from the authors' results. This sample comprises almost 600,000 distinct CDR3 sequences, about 45% of them detected only once. The ten biggest clones cover roughly 7.7% of the sample.

Sequences were obtained from peripheral blood or thyroid tissue (not recorded which). The source of this sequence is a woman between 18 and 30 years old with Graves' hyperthyroidism. The chain uses TRBV15 and TRBJ2-2, with a tentative D call of TRBD1 or TRBD2, each matching 5 bases. The DNA is TGTGCCACCAGCCGGGACCAAATGTTCGCGAACACCGGGGAGCTGTATTTT. Translation gives CATSRDQMFANTGELYF.